The sample holds one count of the clone carrying this TCR beta chain. Profiling relied on immunoSEQ multiplex PCR, and the TCRdb table lists in-frame clones only, not all of them. The sample carries some 6,000 clones, around 81% recorded once. The CDR3 is made up of 14 amino acids. Germline V gene data show CDR1 as LGHNT and CDR2 as FRNRAP. The V gene lost 1 base and the J gene lost 0 bases, with 7 bases spanning the gap. The data belong to a study of OX40 agonist ivuxolimab in advanced cancers. About the research overall: Ivuxolimab is a fully human IgG2 antibody that activates OX40 (CD134).

The clonotype was recovered from an adult with an advanced solid tumor such as melanoma, head and neck, liver or kidney cancer. The source material was CD4+ or CD8+ T cells sorted from blood, sampled in a trial of the OX40 agonist ivuxolimab. The chain is built from TRBV12-5 and TRBJ2-7; D is uncertain. This chain's CDR3 is CASGLEGSSYEQYF. The CDR3 DNA reads TGTGCTAGTGGTTTGGAGGGAAGCTCCTACGAGCAGTACTTC.